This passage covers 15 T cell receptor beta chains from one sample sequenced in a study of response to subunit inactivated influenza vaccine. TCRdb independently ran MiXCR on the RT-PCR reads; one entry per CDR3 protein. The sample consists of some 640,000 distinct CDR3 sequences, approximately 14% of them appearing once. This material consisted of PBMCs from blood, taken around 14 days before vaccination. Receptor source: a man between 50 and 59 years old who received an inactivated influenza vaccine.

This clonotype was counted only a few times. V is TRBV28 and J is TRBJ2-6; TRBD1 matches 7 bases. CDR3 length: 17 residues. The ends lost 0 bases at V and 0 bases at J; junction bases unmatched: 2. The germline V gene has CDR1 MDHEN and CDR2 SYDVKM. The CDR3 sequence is CASSLWAGGSGANVLTF. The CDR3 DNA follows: TGTGCCAGCAGTTTATGGGCAGGGGGCTCTGGGGCCAACGTCCTGACTTTC.

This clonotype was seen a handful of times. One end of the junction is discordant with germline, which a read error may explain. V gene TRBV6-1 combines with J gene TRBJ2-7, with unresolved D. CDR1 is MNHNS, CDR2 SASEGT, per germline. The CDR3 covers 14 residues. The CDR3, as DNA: TGTGCAAGCAGTGGCGATCAGGCTTCCTACGAGCAGTACTTC. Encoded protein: CASSGDQASYEQYF.

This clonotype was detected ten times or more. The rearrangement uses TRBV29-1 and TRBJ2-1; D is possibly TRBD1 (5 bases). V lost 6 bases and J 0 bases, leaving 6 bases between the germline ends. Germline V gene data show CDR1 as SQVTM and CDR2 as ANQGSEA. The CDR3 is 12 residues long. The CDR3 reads CSVDSSYNEQFF. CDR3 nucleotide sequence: TGCAGCGTCGACAGCTCCTACAATGAGCAGTTCTTC.

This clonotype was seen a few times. This chain's CDR3 is CASSFPGAETQYF. CDR3 bases: TGTGCCAGCAGCTTCCCAGGGGCCGAGACCCAGTACTTC. The chain uses TRBV5-6 and TRBJ2-5; D might be TRBD1 (6 bases). The germline gives CDR1 SGHDT, CDR2 YYEEEE. V lost 2 bases, J lost 5 bases, and 10 bases lay in between. The CDR3 contains 13 residues.

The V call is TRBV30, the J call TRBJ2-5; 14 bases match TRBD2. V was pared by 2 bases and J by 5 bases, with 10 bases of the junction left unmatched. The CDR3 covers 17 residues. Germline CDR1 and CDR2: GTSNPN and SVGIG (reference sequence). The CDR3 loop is CAWSRRLAGGPRETQYF. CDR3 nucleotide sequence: TGTGCCTGGAGTCGAAGACTAGCGGGGGGGCCAAGGGAGACCCAGTACTTC.

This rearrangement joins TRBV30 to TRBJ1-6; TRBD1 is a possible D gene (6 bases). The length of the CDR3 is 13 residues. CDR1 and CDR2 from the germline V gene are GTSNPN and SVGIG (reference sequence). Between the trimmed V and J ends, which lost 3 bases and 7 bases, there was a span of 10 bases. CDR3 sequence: CAWSQGFNSPLHF. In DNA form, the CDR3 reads TGTGCCTGGAGCCAGGGGTTCAATTCACCCCTCCACTTT.

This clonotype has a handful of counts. The chain's CDR3 is CATLAGGPGELFF. The CDR3 DNA sequence: TGTGCCACACTAGCGGGAGGGCCCGGGGAGCTGTTTTTT. This chain connects TRBV6-1 to TRBJ2-2, with TRBD2 matching over 13 bases. The CDR3 length is 13 residues. Germline CDR1 reads MNHNS; CDR2 reads SASEGT. V was pared by 10 bases and J by 6 bases, with 2 bases of the junction left unmatched.

CDR3 loop: CATSRDFGVSGANVLTF. The CDR3 DNA follows: TGTGCCACCAGCAGAGACTTTGGGGTCTCTGGGGCCAACGTCCTGACTTTC. J is TRBJ2-6 and V is TRBV15; D unclear. Germline loops: CDR1 LNHNV, CDR2 YYDKDF (reference sequence). V gave up 0 bases and J gave up 0 bases, with 9 bases separating them. The CDR3 length is 17 residues. Looking up the rest from reference TRBV15 and TRBJ2-6 gives the full variable domain: DAMVIQNPRYQVTQFGKPVTLSCSQTLNHNVMYWYQQKSSQAPKLLFHYYDKDFNNEADTPDNFQSRRPNTSFCFLDIRSPGLGDTAMYLCATSRDFGVSGANVLTFGAGSRLTVL.

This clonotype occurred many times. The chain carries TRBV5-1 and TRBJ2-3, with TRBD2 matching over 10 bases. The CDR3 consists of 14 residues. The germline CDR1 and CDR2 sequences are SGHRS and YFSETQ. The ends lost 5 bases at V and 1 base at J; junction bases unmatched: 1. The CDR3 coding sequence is TGCGCCAGCAGAACTAGCGGGGGCACAGATACGCAGTATTTT. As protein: CASRTSGGTDTQYF.

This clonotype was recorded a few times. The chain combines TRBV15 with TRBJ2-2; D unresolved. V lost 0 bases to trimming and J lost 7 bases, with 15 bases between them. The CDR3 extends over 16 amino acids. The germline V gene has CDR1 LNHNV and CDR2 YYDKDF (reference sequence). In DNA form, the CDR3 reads TGTGCCACCAGCAGAGATCGTTTAGCTCGGAGCGGGGAGCTGTTTTTT. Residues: CATSRDRLARSGELFF.

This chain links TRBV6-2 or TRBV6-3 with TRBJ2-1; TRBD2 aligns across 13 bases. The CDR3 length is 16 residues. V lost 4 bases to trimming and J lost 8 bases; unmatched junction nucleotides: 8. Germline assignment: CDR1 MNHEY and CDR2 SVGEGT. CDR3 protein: CASSSPRLAGGYEQFF. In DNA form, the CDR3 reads TGTGCCAGCAGTTCACCCCGACTAGCGGGGGGATATGAGCAGTTCTTC.

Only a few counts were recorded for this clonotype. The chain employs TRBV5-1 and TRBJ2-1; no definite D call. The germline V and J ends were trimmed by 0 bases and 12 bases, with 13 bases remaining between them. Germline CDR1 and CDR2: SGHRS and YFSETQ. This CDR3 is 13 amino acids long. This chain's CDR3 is CASSLEALEAQFF. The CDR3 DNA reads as TGCGCCAGCAGCTTGGAGGCCCTAGAGGCGCAGTTCTTC. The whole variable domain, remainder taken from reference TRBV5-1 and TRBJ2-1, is KAGVTQTPRYLIKTRGQQVTLSCSPISGHRSVSWYQQTPGQGLQFLFEYFSETQRNKGNFPGRFSGRQFSNSRSEMNVSTLELGDSALYLCASSLEALEAQFFGPGTRLTVL.

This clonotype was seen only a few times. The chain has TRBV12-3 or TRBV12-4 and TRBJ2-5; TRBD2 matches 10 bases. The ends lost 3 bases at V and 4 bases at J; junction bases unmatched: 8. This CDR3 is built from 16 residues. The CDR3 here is CASSFSSGGPAETQYF. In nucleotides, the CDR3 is TGTGCCAGCAGTTTTTCTAGCGGGGGCCCAGCAGAGACCCAGTACTTC.

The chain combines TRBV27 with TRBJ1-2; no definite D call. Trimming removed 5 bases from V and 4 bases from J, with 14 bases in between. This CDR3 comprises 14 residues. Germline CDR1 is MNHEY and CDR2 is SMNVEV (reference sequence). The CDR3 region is CASSIEPPIYGYTF. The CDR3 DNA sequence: TGTGCCAGCAGTATCGAGCCGCCGATCTATGGCTACACCTTC.

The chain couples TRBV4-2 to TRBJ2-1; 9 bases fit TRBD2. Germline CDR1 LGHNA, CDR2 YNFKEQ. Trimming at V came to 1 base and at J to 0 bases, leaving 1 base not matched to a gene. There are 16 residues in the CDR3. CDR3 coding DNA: TGTGCCAGCAGCCAAGGGACTAGCGTCTCCTACAATGAGCAGTTCTTC. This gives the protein CASSQGTSVSYNEQFF.